A single sample gave rise to the 5 T cell receptor beta chains below, sequenced in a study of blood T cell repertoires in COVID-19. Method: immunoSEQ multiplex PCR; TCRdb's copy keeps in-frame clones and lacks some. This sample yields about 80,000 clones, of which 78% are seen a single time; more than 15% belongs to the top ten. The source material was peripheral blood. The receptors here all came from a human donor in a cohort sampled during active COVID-19.

The rearrangement links TRBV5-5 to TRBJ1-4, with D unclear. This CDR3 spans 14 amino acids. V was trimmed by 2 bases and J by 5 bases, leaving 10 bases between them. CDR1 SGHKS and CDR2 YYEKEE come from the germline V gene (reference sequence). CDR3 in amino acids: CASSFRMGNEKLFF. In DNA, the CDR3 is TGTGCCAGCAGCTTCAGGATGGGCAATGAAAAACTGTTTTTT.

The V gene is TRBV28, the J gene TRBJ2-5; perhaps TRBD1 as D (7 bases). Trimming removed 6 bases from V and 4 bases from J, with 18 bases in between. CDR3 size: 15 residues. Germline V gene sequence: CDR1 MDHEN, CDR2 SYDVKM. The CDR3 DNA follows: TGTGCCAGCAGCCAAAGACAGGGAGGAGCAGAGACCCAGTACTTC. This encodes CASSQRQGGAETQYF.

The rearrangement links TRBV5-8 to TRBJ2-1, with 12 bases fitting TRBD1. The germline CDR1 and CDR2 sequences are SGHTS and YDEGEE. V shed 4 bases, J shed 9 bases, and the junction held 11 bases outside the gene matches. The CDR3 extends over 16 amino acids. The CDR3 region is CASSPYRDRGQSEQFF. In DNA, the CDR3 is TGTGCCAGCAGCCCTTATAGGGACAGGGGGCAAAGTGAGCAGTTCTTC.

This clone was detected a few times. The chain is built from TRBV4-1 and TRBJ2-7, with 15 bases matching TRBD2. This CDR3 contains 17 residues. Trimming removed 4 bases from V and 3 bases from J; junction bases left unmatched: 7. Germline values: CDR1 MGHRA, CDR2 YSYEKL. For the CDR3, the DNA is TGCGCCAGCAGCCCGGGACTAGCGGGGGGACCTCGCTACGAGCAGTACTTC. It yields the protein CASSPGLAGGPRYEQYF.

This clone was recorded many times. This CDR3 is CASGPSGGYYGYTF. For the CDR3, the DNA is TGTGCCAGCGGACCTTCGGGGGGCTACTATGGCTACACCTTC. The chain recombines TRBV7-2 with TRBJ1-2; a possible D gene is TRBD1 (6 bases). This CDR3 is built from 14 residues. V was shortened by 8 bases and J by 3 bases, with 16 bases between the two germline ends. The V gene's germline CDR1 is SGHTA and CDR2 FQGNSA.